These 3 T cell receptor beta chains originate from one sample sequenced in a study of control samples from healthy donors and cancer patients. The repertoire was sequenced with immunoSEQ multiplex PCR; TCRdb's copy has only in-frame clones and lacks some. Of 250,000 to 300,000 clones in the sample, over 70% are singletons; the top ten hold 13%. The sample comprised PBMCs. The receptor source for this set is a woman aged 60-75 years with lung cancer.

V gene TRBV28 combines with J gene TRBJ1-2; 9 bases line up with TRBD1. CDR1 is MDHEN and CDR2 is SYDVKM in the germline V gene. The CDR3 covers 13 residues. The trim removed 9 bases at V and 3 bases at J, leaving 5 bases unmatched. The CDR3 DNA is TGTGCCAGAAAAGACAGGGGGGACTATGGCTACACCTTC. It encodes CARKDRGDYGYTF.

The chain employs TRBV7-3 and TRBJ1-2; 10 bases are a match to TRBD1. This CDR3 has 14 amino acids. Germline V gene data show CDR1 as SGHTA and CDR2 as FQGTGA. V trimming: 7 bases; J trimming: 6 bases; junction bases outside the gene matches: 8. The CDR3 DNA reads as TGTGCCAGCACCAAAACGGACAGGGGGGATGGCTACACCTTC. Its translation: CASTKTDRGDGYTF.

CDR3: CATNTGAGTGELFF. The CDR3 DNA reads as TGTGCCACCAACACAGGGGCAGGAACCGGGGAGCTGTTTTTT. The genes are TRBV24-1 and TRBJ2-2; 7 nucleotides match TRBD1. J gave up 5 bases and V 8 bases, and 7 bases lay outside the gene matches. Per the germline V gene, CDR1 is KGHDR and CDR2 is SFDVKD. This CDR3 is 14 amino acids long.